The next 21 T cell receptor beta chains were all read from a single sample in a study of shared clonotypes between healthy human individuals. Profiling relied on immunoSEQ multiplex PCR, and the TCRdb table lists in-frame clones only, not all of them. The table lists over 400,000 clones, about 72% of them singletons. The sequencing sample was made of PBMCs. These TCRs come from a woman between 40 and 50 years old in good health. Some clones in this sample may be carry-over from other donors' samples.

For the CDR3, the DNA is TGTGCCAGCAGCTTATGGGCGTCCTCCTACGAGCAGTACTTC. Protein: CASSLWASSYEQYF. The rearrangement joins TRBV11-2 to TRBJ2-7; D remains unclear. V lost 2 bases and J lost 0, with 8 bases in between. The CDR3 loop spans 14 amino acids. Germline lookup yields CDR1 SGHAT and CDR2 FQNNGV. The full variable domain, with the rest looked up from reference TRBV11-2 and TRBJ2-7, is EAGVAQSPRYKIIEKRQSVAFWCNPISGHATLYWYQQILGQGPKLLIQFQNNGVVDDSQLPKDRFSAERLKGVDSTLKIQPAKLEDSAVYLCASSLWASSYEQYFGPGTRLTVT.

The rearrangement links TRBV6-5 to TRBJ1-1; 7 bases map to TRBD1. The junction had 5 bases not matched to a gene; V was cut back by 5 bases and J by 2 bases. Germline-derived CDR1 and CDR2 are MNHEY and SVGAGI. This CDR3 is built from 14 residues. The DNA for the CDR3 is TGTGCCAGCAGTCGGGACAGATCAAACACTGAAGCTTTCTTT. Protein product: CASSRDRSNTEAFF.

The V and J genes are TRBV29-1 and TRBJ1-1; D is perhaps TRBD1 (5 bases). Trimming took 4 bases from V and 4 from J, leaving 16 bases between them. The length of the CDR3 is 14 residues. Germline V gene lookup returns CDR1 SQVTM and CDR2 ANQGSEA. This CDR3 reads CSVVGLGGSTEAFF. The DNA of the CDR3 is TGCAGCGTTGTTGGGTTGGGGGGGAGCACTGAAGCTTTCTTT.

The chain links TRBV28 to TRBJ1-2; a weak D match, TRBD1 (6 bases). The CDR3 extends over 14 amino acids. V dropped 2 bases and J dropped 4 bases, with 11 bases sitting between them. CDR1 MDHEN and CDR2 SYDVKM come from the germline V gene. The CDR3 region has the DNA TGTGCCAGCAGTTTACTGTCGGGGGCCTATGGCTACACCTTC. It encodes CASSLLSGAYGYTF.

The chain carries TRBV7-3 and TRBJ2-3, with TRBD1 matching 9 bases. V shed 4 bases and J 2 bases; nucleotides not matched to a gene: 1. The CDR3 runs to 14 residues. In germline, CDR1 is SGHTA, CDR2 FQGTGA. CDR3 sequence reads: CASSWDRATDTQYF. CDR3 sequence (DNA): TGTGCCAGCAGCTGGGACAGGGCCACAGATACGCAGTATTTT.

The V gene is TRBV5-1, the J gene TRBJ2-1; 11 positions agree with TRBD1. Looked up from germline, CDR1 is SGHRS and CDR2 is YFSETQ. The CDR3 consists of 17 residues. Germline trimming cut 3 bases from V and 7 bases from J; bases unmatched to any gene: 12. The CDR3 DNA is TGCGCCAGCAGCTCCTCATCCGGGACAGGGGGTGAGAATGAGCAGTTCTTC. This encodes CASSSSSGTGGENEQFF.

This sequence joins TRBV5-1 and TRBJ2-1; 8 positions agree with TRBD2. Trimming took 0 bases from V and 2 from J; bases not matched to a gene: 7. This CDR3 has 17 amino acids. Germline V gene sequence: CDR1 SGHRS, CDR2 YFSETQ. The CDR3 DNA is TGCGCCAGCAGCTTGGGGCTAGGAGCGGGAGCCTACAATGAGCAGTTCTTC. Translating it yields CASSLGLGAGAYNEQFF.

The sample holds a few counts of this clone. This chain joins TRBV7-2 and TRBJ2-7; D uncertain. Germline V CDR1 and CDR2: SGHTA, FQGNSA. Trimming took off 5 bases at V and 2 bases at J, with 7 bases between the two ends. The CDR3 has 12 amino acids. The CDR3 DNA follows: TGTGCCAGCAGCACTGCGCCCTACGAGCAGTACTTC. Translating gives CASSTAPYEQYF. Full variable domain (missing parts from reference TRBV7-2 and TRBJ2-7): GAGVSQSPSNKVTEKGKDVELRCDPISGHTALYWYRQSLGQGLEFLIYFQGNSAPDKSGLPSDRFSAERTGGSVSTLTIQRTQQEDSAVYLCASSTAPYEQYFGPGTRLTVT.

This clone was detected only a few times. The J gene is TRBJ1-2, the V gene TRBV28; D is ambiguous. Trimming removed 5 bases from V and 5 bases from J, with 12 bases in between. This CDR3 is built from 13 residues. Germline-derived CDR1 and CDR2 are MDHEN and SYDVKM. The CDR3 DNA reads TGTGCCAGCAGTGCAGGACGGGATTATGGCTACACCTTC. This sequence encodes CASSAGRDYGYTF.

The V and J genes are TRBV7-3 and TRBJ2-5, with 8 positions matching TRBD2. The CDR3 contains 14 residues. The germline V gene encodes CDR1 SGHTA and CDR2 FQGTGA. With V trimmed by 0 bases and J by 4 bases, 1 base remained unmatched. This chain's CDR3 is CASSLTAGGETQYF. Written as DNA, the CDR3 is TGTGCCAGCAGCTTAACGGCGGGGGGAGAGACCCAGTACTTC.

The chain combines TRBV14 with TRBJ2-1; 10 bases are shared with TRBD2. From germline, CDR1 is SGHDN and CDR2 FVKESK. The CDR3 has 15 amino acids. V shed 4 bases, J shed 12 bases, and the junction held 12 bases outside the gene matches. CDR3 nucleotide sequence: TGTGCCAGCAGCCTAGCGGGGGGATCCCCTACAGGGCAGTTCTTC. As protein: CASSLAGGSPTGQFF.

The sample holds many counts of this clone. CDR3 nucleotides: TGTGCCAGCAGCCCGTCGGGACGCAAGCAAGAGACCCAGTACTTC. It encodes CASSPSGRKQETQYF. The chain recombines TRBV5-8 with TRBJ2-5; either TRBD1 or TRBD2 may fit D (5 bases each). CDR1 and CDR2 (germline): SGHTS, YDEGEE. V dropped 4 bases and J dropped 2 bases, with 15 bases sitting between them. The CDR3 covers 15 residues.

This chain uses TRBV5-1 with TRBJ2-1; D unclear. The CDR3 is made up of 15 amino acids. Trimming pared 0 bases from V and 0 bases from J, leaving 7 bases between. From germline, CDR1 is SGHRS and CDR2 YFSETQ. The CDR3 DNA reads TGCGCCAGCAGCTTGGACATGAGCTCCTACAATGAGCAGTTCTTC. Protein: CASSLDMSSYNEQFF.

Concerning this clone itself: The sample has other DNA sequences that encode this CDR3 too. The gene calls are TRBV5-1 and TRBJ2-1; the match to TRBD2 covers 7 bases. Germline CDR1 and CDR2: SGHRS and YFSETQ. The CDR3 runs to 15 residues. V gave up 0 bases and J gave up 8 bases; unmatched junction bases: 8. The CDR3 region is CASSLEGGRGDEQFF. CDR3 DNA sequence: TGCGCCAGCAGCTTGGAAGGCGGGAGAGGCGATGAGCAGTTCTTC.

This clone showed up just a few times. The V call is TRBV7-9, the J call TRBJ1-5, with a tentative D call TRBD1 (5 bases). The length of the CDR3 is 18 residues. Trimming removed 4 bases at V and 5 bases at J, with 24 bases between. Germline CDR1 SEHNR, CDR2 FQNEAQ (reference sequence). Here the CDR3 reads CASSSLVWNGDEDQPQHF. CDR3 in DNA: TGTGCCAGCAGCTCACTGGTCTGGAACGGGGACGAGGATCAGCCCCAGCATTTT.

For the CDR3, the DNA is TGTGCCATCAGTGGCGACAGGGGACAGGAGACCCAGTACTTC. Amino acids: CAISGDRGQETQYF. The J gene is TRBJ2-5, the V gene TRBV10-3; TRBD1 matches at 8 bases. The CDR3 covers 14 residues. The V and J ends lost 4 bases and 5 bases, in that order; junction bases with no gene match: 6. CDR1 ENHRY and CDR2 SYGVKD come from the germline V gene.

For this clone: Since a far larger clone is one base different, this is likely a read error. This chain joins TRBV30 and TRBJ2-5, with D uncertain. The CDR3 has 13 residues. Germline loops: CDR1 GTSNPN, CDR2 SVGIG (reference sequence). The CDR3 reads CAWNRVLQGTQYF. For the CDR3, the DNA is TGTGCCTGGAACAGAGTCCTTCAAGGGACCCAGTACTTC. The whole variable domain, remainder taken from reference TRBV30 and TRBJ2-5, is SQTIHQWPATLVQPVGSPLSLECTVEGTSNPNLYWYRQAAGRGLQLLFYSVGIGQISSEVPQNLSASRPQDRQFILSSKKLLLSDSGFYLCAWNRVLQGTQYFGPGTRLLVL.

The chain links TRBV6-5 to TRBJ1-2, with TRBD1 matching 7 bases. V shed 5 bases and J 5 bases; nucleotides not matched to a gene: 8. The CDR3 is made up of 14 amino acids. Germline loops: CDR1 MNHEY, CDR2 SVGAGI. CDR3: CASSPRQGRYGYTF. DNA of the CDR3: TGTGCCAGCAGTCCACGACAGGGTCGGTATGGCTACACCTTC.

This rearrangement joins TRBV6-4 to TRBJ1-2; D is possibly TRBD1 (5 bases). Trimming shortened V by 3 bases and J by 8 bases, and 16 bases separated the two germline ends. Germline values: CDR1 MRHNA, CDR2 SNTAGT. This CDR3 is 14 amino acids long. CDR3 coding DNA: TGTGCCAGCAGTGAGGGGCCTGCGGGTCGGGGCTACACCTTC. Amino acids: CASSEGPAGRGYTF.

There are a few counts of this clone. J is TRBJ2-5 and V is TRBV5-4; TRBD1 aligns across 7 bases. Germline V gene data show CDR1 as SGHNT and CDR2 as YYREEE (reference sequence). CDR3 length equals 14 residues. Trimming cost V 4 bases and J 3 bases; bases outside gene matches: 6. CDR3 sequence reads: CASSEDRRKETQYF. CDR3 DNA: TGTGCCAGCAGCGAGGACAGGAGAAAAGAGACCCAGTACTTC.

Remarks on this clone: This sample also contains other DNA sequences that code for the same CDR3. The chain recombines TRBV7-2 with TRBJ1-1, with TRBD1 as a possible D gene (6 bases). Germline CDR1 and CDR2: SGHTA and FQGNSA. CDR3 length equals 13 residues. V lost 5 bases and J lost 1, with 8 bases in between. The CDR3 here is CASSLRGNTEAFF. The CDR3, as DNA: TGTGCCAGCAGCCTCAGGGGGAACACTGAAGCTTTCTTT.